This TCR beta chain was observed in a study of T cells expressing NK-cell markers. TCR beta cDNA was made by 5'RACE template switching with UMIs. Each CDR3 protein gets one entry in TCRdb, which reprocessed the 5' RACE reads and gives no DNA. The data show around 550,000 distinct CDR3 sequences, and the top ten clones hold approximately 3.6%. Study-level points and caveats: Certain NKG2C+ T cell clones were expanded, and their HCMV specificity remained unclear.

To note about this clonotype: Its specificity is not known.

The clonotype comes from a man younger than 35 in good health. Sequencing was done on a sample of blood T cells: a sorted CD56 or NKG2C T cell subset, CD4+ or CD8+ T cells, or bulk PBMC T cells (not recorded which).

This chain's CDR3 is CASGTSGSSAYNEQFF. The rearrangement joins TRBV7-3 to TRBJ2-1; TCRdb names TRBD2, which stays unverified in the absence of DNA. This CDR3 is built from 16 residues. Germline lookup yields CDR1 SGHTA and CDR2 FQGTGA.